This TCR beta chain came from a study of blood T cell repertoires in COVID-19. This table comes from immunoSEQ multiplex PCR, and its TCRdb copy is limited to in-frame clones, with some not included. The table records about 380,000 clones, roughly 85% of them present only once. Sequencing was done on a sample of peripheral blood. This receptor was identified in a woman under 30 with acute or convalescent COVID-19.

The CDR3: CASRETSGAQTGELFF. The CDR3 nucleotides read TGTGCCAGCAGAGAGACCTCAGGGGCCCAAACCGGGGAGCTGTTTTTT. V usage is TRBV7-3 and J usage is TRBJ2-2; weak D call: TRBD1 (6 bases). Deletions cut 6 bases from V and 5 bases from J, with 19 bases between. The germline V gene has CDR1 SGHTA and CDR2 FQGTGA. CDR3 length equals 16 residues.